This T cell receptor (beta chain) was recorded in a study of shared T cell receptors in the human thymus. Method: immunoSEQ multiplex PCR; TCRdb's copy keeps in-frame clones and lacks some. Of about 380,000 clones detected, over 90% appear once; the ten largest clones hold roughly 0.021%. Sequencing was performed on thymocytes. The TCR was taken from a human donor.

CDR3: CASFGRFVSGNTIYF. In DNA form, the CDR3 reads TGTGCCAGCTTTGGAAGGTTTGTCTCTGGAAACACCATATATTTT. The chain uses TRBV6-1 and TRBJ1-3; D is unresolved. Germline assignment: CDR1 MNHNS and CDR2 SASEGT. This CDR3 contains 15 residues. The V gene lost 8 bases and the J gene lost 0 bases, with 14 bases spanning the gap.